This T cell receptor beta chain comes out of a study of blood T cell repertoires in COVID-19. Trimming stripped 0 bases from V and 12 bases from J, with 16 bases between. Germline assignment: CDR1 SGHRS and CDR2 YFSETQ. The CDR3 contains 14 residues. Assay used: immunoSEQ multiplex PCR; TCRdb lists only in-frame clones, some missing. In the table there are tens of thousands of clones, about four fifths of which are singletons. V is TRBV5-1 and J is TRBJ2-1; weak D call: TRBD2 (6 bases). This sequence originates from a man between 65 and 85 years old with COVID-19, enrolled during active disease. Specimen: peripheral blood. The CDR3 spells CASSLGRKAGLQFF. CDR3 nucleotides: TGCGCCAGCAGCTTGGGACGAAAGGCGGGATTGCAGTTCTTC.